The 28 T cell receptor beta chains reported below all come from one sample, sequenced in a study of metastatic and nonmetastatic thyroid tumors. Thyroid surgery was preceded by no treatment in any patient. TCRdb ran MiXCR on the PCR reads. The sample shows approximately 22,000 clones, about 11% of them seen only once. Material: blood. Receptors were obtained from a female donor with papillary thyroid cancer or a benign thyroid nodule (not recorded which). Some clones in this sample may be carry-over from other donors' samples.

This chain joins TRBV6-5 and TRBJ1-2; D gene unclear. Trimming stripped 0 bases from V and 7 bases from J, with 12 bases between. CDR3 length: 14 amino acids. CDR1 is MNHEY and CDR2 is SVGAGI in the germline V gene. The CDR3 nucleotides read TGTGCCAGCAGTTACTCGACCCCCCAGAGTGGCTACACCTTC. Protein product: CASSYSTPQSGYTF.

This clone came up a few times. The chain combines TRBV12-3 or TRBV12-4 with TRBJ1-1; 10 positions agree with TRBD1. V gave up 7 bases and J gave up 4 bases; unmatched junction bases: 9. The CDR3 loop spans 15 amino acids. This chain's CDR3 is CASTRPGQGITEAFF. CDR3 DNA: TGTGCCAGCACGCGACCGGGACAGGGGATCACTGAAGCTTTCTTT.

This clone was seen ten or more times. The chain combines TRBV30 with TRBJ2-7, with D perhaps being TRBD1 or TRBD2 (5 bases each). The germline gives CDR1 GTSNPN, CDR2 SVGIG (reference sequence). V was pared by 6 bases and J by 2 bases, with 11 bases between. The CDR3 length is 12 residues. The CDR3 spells CACLRGTYEQYF. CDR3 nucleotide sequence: TGTGCCTGTTTGAGGGGTACCTACGAGCAGTACTTC.

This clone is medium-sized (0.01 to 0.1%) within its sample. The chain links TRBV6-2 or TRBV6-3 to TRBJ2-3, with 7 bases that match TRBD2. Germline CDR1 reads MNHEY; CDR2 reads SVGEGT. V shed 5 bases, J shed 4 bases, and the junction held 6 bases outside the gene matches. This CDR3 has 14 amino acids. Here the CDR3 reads CASSSGIGSDTQYF. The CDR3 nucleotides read TGTGCCAGCAGTAGCGGGATTGGGTCAGATACGCAGTATTTT.

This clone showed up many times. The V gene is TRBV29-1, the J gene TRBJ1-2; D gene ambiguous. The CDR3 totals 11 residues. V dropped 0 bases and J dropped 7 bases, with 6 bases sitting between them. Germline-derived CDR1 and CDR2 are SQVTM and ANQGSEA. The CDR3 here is CSVEEGGGYTF. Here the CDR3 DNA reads TGCAGCGTTGAAGAAGGTGGTGGCTACACCTTC.

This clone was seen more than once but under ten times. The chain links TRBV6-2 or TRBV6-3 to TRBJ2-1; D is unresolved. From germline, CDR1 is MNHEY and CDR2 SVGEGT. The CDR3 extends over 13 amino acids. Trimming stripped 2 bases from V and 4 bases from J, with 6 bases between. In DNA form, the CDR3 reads TGTGCCAGCAGTTACGCGACTTACAATGAGCAGTTCTTC. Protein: CASSYATYNEQFF.

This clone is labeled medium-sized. CDR3 coding DNA: TGTGCCAGCAGTTTAATCGGGACCCCCGGGCACTTT. It codes for CASSLIGTPGHF. V is TRBV27 and J is TRBJ1-6; D possibly corresponds to TRBD1 (5 bases). V was pared by 2 bases and J by 19 bases, with 15 bases between. Germline V gene lookup returns CDR1 MNHEY and CDR2 SMNVEV (reference sequence). This CDR3 is built from 12 residues.

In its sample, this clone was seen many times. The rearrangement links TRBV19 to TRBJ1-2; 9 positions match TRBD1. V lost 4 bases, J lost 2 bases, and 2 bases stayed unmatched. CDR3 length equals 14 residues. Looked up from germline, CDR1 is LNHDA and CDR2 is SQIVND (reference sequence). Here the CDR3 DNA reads TGTGCCAGTAGTAGACAGGGGGGAAACTATGGCTACACCTTC. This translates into CASSRQGGNYGYTF.

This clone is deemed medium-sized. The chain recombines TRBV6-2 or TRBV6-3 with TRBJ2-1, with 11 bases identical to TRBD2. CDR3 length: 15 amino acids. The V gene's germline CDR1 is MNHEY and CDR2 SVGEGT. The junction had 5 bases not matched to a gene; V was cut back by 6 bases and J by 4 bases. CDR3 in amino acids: CASSEVAGGYNEQFF. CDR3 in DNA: TGTGCCAGCAGCGAAGTAGCGGGAGGGTACAATGAGCAGTTCTTC.

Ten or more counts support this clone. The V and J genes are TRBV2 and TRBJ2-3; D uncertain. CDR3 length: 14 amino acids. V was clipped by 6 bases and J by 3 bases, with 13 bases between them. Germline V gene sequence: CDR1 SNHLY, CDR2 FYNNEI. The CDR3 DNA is TGTGCCAGCAGAACGGGTTCTCCTACAGATACGCAGTATTTT. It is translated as CASRTGSPTDTQYF.

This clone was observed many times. CDR3 DNA sequence: TGCGCCAGCAGCCAAGTACAGGGCCTGAACACTGAAGCTTTCTTT. The encoded protein is CASSQVQGLNTEAFF. The chain recombines TRBV4-1 with TRBJ1-1, with D possibly matching TRBD1 (6 bases). V shed 1 base and J shed 0 bases, with 9 bases lying between them. CDR1 and CDR2 (germline): MGHRA, YSYEKL. This CDR3 has 15 residues.

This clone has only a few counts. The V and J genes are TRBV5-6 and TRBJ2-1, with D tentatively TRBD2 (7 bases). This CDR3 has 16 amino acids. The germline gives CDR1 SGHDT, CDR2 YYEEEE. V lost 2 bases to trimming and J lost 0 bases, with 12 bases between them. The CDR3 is CASSLGGGSSYNEQFF. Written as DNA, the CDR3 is TGTGCCAGCAGCTTAGGCGGGGGCAGCTCCTACAATGAGCAGTTCTTC.

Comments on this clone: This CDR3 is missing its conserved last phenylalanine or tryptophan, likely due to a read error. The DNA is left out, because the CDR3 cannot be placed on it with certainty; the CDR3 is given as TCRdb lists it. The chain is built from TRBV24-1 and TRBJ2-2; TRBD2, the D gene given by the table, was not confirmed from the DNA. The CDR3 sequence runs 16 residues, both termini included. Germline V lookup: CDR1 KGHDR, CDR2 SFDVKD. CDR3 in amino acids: CATSDLAVGDTGELIC.

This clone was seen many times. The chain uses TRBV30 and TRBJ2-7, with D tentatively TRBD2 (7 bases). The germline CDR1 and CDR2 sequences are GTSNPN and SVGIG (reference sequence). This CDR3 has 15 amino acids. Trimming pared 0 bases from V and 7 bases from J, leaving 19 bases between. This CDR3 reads CAWSVRLARGGEQYF. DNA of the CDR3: TGTGCCTGGAGTGTACGCCTAGCGAGGGGGGGGGAGCAGTACTTC.

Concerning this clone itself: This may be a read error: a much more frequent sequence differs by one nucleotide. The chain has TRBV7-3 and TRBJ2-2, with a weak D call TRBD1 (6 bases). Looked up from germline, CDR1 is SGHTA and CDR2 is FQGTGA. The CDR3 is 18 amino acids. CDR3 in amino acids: CASSLIPSDSKSTRELFF. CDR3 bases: TGTGCCAGCAGCTTAATTCCCTCGGACAGTAAATCCACCAGGGAGCTGTTTTTT.

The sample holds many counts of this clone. The CDR3 sequence: CASSLEAGAEEQYF. The CDR3 DNA is TGTGCCAGCAGCTTGGAAGCGGGAGCCGAGGAGCAGTACTTC. The chain employs TRBV5-4 and TRBJ2-7, with 8 nucleotides matching TRBD2. Germline trimming cut 0 bases from V and 7 bases from J; bases unmatched to any gene: 6. The germline V gene has CDR1 SGHNT and CDR2 YYREEE (reference sequence). This CDR3 is 14 amino acids long.

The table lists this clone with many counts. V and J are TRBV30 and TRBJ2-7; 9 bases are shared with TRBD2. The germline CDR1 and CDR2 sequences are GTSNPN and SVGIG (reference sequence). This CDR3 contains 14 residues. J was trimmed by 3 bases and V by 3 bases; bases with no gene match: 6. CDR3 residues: CAWSLAGVGYEQYF. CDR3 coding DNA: TGTGCCTGGAGCTTAGCGGGAGTTGGCTACGAGCAGTACTTC.

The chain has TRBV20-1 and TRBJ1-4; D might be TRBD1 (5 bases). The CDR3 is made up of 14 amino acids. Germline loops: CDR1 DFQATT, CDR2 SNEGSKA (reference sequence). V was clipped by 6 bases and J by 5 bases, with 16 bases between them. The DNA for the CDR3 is TGCAGTGCCATGACCCAGGGTTCCAATGAAAAACTGTTTTTT. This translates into CSAMTQGSNEKLFF.

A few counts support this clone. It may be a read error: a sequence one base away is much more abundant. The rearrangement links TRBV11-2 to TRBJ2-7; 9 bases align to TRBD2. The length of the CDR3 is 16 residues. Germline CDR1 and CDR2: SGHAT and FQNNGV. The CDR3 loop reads CASSQTHRLAGSEQCF. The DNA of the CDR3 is TGTGCCAGCAGCCAGACACACCGGCTAGCGGGATCCGAGCAGTGCTTC.

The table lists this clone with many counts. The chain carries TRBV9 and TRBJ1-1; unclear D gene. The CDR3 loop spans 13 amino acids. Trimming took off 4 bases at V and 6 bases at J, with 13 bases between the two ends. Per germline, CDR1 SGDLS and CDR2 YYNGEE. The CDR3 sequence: CASSPPRRPEAFF. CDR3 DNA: TGTGCCAGCAGCCCCCCAAGACGCCCTGAAGCTTTCTTT.

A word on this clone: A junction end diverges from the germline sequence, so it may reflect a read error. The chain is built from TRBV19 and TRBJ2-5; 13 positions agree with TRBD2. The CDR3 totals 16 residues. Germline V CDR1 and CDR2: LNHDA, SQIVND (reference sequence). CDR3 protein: CASSARTSGGGETKYF. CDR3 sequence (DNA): TGTGCCAGTAGTGCCCGGACTAGCGGGGGAGGGGAGACCAAGTACTTC. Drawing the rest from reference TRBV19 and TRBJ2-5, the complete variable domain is DGGITQSPKYLFRKEGQNVTLSCEQNLNHDAMYWYRQDPGQGLRLIYYSQIVNDFQKGDIAEGYSVSREKKESFPLTVTSAQKNPTAFYLCASSARTSGGGETKYFGPGTRLLVL.

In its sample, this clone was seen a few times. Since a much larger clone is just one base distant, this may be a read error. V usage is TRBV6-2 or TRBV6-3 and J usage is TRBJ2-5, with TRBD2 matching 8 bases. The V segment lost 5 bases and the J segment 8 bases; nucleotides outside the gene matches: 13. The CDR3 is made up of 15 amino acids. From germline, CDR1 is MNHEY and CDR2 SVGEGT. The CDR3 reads CASSPPAGVGDTQYF. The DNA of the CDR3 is TGTGCCAGCAGTCCCCCAGCGGGGGTCGGAGATACCCAGTACTTC.

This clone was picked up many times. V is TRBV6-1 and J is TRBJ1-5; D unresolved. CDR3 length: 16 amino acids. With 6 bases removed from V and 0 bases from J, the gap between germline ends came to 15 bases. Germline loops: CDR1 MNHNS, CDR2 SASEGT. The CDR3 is CASSLTKVNSNQPQHF. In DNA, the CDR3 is TGTGCCAGCAGCCTGACAAAGGTTAATAGCAATCAGCCCCAGCATTTT.

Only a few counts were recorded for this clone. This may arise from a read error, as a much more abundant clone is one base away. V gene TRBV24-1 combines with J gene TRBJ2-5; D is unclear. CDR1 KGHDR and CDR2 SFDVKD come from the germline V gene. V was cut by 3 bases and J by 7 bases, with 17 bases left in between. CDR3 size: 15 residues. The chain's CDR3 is CATSDSNTGKGTQYF. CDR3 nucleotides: TGTGCCACCAGTGATAGTAATACTGGGAAGGGGACCCAGTACTTC.

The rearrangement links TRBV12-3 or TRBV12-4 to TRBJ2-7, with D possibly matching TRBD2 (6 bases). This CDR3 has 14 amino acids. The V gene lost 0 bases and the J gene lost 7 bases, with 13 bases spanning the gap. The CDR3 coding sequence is TGTGCCAGCAGTTTAGCCGACGGGAGCTTTGAGCAGTACTTC. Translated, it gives CASSLADGSFEQYF.

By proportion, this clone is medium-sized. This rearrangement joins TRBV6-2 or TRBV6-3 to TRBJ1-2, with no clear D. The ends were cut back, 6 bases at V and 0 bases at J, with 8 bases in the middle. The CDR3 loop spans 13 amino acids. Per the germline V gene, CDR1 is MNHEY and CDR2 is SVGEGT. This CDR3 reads CASRSSTNYGYTF. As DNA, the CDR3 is TGTGCCAGCAGATCATCTACTAACTATGGCTACACCTTC.

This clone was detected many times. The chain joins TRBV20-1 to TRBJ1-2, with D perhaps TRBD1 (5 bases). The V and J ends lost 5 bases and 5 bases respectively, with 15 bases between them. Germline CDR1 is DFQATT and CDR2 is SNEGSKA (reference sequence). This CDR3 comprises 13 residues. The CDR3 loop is CSAPTGRWYGYTF. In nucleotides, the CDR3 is TGCAGTGCTCCGACGGGGCGGTGGTATGGCTACACCTTC.

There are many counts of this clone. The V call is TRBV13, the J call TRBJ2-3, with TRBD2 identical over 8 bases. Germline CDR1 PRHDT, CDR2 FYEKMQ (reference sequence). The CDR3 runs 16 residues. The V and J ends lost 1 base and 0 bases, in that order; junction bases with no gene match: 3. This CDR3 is CASSLEASGSTDTQYF. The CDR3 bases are TGTGCCAGCAGCTTAGAGGCTAGCGGGAGCACAGATACGCAGTATTTT. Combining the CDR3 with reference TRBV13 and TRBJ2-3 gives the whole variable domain AAGVIQSPRHLIKEKRETATLKCYPIPRHDTVYWYQQGPGQDPQFLISFYEKMQSDKGSIPDRFSAQQFSDYHSELNMSSLELGDSALYFCASSLEASGSTDTQYFGPGTRLTVL.